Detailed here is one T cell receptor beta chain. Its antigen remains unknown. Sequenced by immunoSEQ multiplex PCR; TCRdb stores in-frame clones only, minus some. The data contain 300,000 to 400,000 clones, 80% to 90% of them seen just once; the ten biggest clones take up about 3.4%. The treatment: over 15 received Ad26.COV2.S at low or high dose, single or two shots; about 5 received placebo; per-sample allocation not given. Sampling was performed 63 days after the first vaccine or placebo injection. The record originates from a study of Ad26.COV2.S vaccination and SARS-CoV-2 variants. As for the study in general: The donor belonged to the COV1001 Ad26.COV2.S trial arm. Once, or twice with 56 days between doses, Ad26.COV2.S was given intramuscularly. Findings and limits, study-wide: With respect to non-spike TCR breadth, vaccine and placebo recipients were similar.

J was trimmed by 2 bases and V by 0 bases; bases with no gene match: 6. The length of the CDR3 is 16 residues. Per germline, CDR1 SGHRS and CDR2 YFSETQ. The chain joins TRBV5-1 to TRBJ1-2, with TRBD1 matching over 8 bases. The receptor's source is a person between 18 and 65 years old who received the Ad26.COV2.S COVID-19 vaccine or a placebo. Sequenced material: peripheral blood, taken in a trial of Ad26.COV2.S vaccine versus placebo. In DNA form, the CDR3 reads TGCGCCAGCAGCTTGGCCCCTTGGACAGGGAACTATGGCTACACCTTC. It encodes CASSLAPWTGNYGYTF. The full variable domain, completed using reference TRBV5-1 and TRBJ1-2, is KAGVTQTPRYLIKTRGQQVTLSCSPISGHRSVSWYQQTPGQGLQFLFEYFSETQRNKGNFPGRFSGRQFSNSRSEMNVSTLELGDSALYLCASSLAPWTGNYGYTFGSGTRLTVV.